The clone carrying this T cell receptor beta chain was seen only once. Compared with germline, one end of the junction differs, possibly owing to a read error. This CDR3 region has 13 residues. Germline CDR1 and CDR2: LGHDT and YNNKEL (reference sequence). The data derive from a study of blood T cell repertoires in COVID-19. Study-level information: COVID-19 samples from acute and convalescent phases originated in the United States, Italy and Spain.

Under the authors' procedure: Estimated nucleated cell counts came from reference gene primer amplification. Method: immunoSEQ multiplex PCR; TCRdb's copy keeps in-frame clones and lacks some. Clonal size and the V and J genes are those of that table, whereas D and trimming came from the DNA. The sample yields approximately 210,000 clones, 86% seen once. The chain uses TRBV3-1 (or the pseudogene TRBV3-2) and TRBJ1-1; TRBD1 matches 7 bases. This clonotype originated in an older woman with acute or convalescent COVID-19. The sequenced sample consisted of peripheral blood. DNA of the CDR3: TGTGCCAGCAGCCACACAGGGGAGACTGGAGCTTTCTTT. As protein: CASSHTGETGAFF.